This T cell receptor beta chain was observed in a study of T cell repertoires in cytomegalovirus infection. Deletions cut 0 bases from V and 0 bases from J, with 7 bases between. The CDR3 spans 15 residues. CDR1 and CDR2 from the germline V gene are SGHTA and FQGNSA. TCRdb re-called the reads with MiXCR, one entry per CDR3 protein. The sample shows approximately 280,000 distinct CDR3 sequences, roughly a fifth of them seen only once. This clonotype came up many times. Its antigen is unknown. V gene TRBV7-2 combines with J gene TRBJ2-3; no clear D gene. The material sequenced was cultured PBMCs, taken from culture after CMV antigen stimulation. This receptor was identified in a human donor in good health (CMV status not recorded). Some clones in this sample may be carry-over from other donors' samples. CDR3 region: CASSLAAASTDTQYF. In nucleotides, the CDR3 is TGTGCCAGCAGCTTAGCTGCGGCTAGCACAGATACGCAGTATTTT. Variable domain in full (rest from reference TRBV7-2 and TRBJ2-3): GAGVSQSPSNKVTEKGKDVELRCDPISGHTALYWYRQSLGQGLEFLIYFQGNSAPDKSGLPSDRFSAERTGGSVSTLTIQRTQQEDSAVYLCASSLAAASTDTQYFGPGTRLTVL.